This TCR beta chain stems from a study of cytomegalovirus exposure and HLA in healthy donors. In the study overall: A preliminary data release comprised 91 million or so unique TCRs obtained from HLA-typed donors. Study-wide results and limits: Donors belonging to an Asian-associated ancestry cluster reportedly showed fewer N-insertions in productive TCRs than the roughly 670-donor mean, according to what a later analysis found.

CDR1 SGHNT and CDR2 YYREEE come from the germline V gene (reference sequence). V was pared by 4 bases and J by 8 bases, with 9 bases of the junction left unmatched. This CDR3 has 16 amino acids. Use of 60 Vbeta and 13 Jbeta primers characterized the PCR. Profiled with immunoSEQ multiplex PCR; TCRdb holds only in-frame clones, not every one. The sample records some 75,000 clones, around 78% being singletons. Notes on this clone: Its cognate antigen is unknown.

The receptor's source is a man between 18 and 35 years old in good health and CMV-seropositive. The V and J genes are TRBV5-4 and TRBJ2-3; 14 bases agree with TRBD2. The sequencing sample was made of PBMCs. The CDR3 sequence: CASSQMTSGRASTQYF. As DNA, the CDR3 is TGTGCCAGCAGCCAAATGACTAGCGGGAGGGCCAGTACGCAGTATTTT.